This T cell receptor (beta chain) was identified in a study of T-cell reconstitution after alpha-beta-depleted transplantation in children. A library of TCRbeta sequences, prepared with unique molecular identifiers, was generated. TCRdb re-called the PCR reads through MiXCR, storing one row per CDR3 protein. The repertoire consists of about 360,000 distinct CDR3 sequences, with 13% occurring once and the leading ten covering around 4.1%. V lost 0 bases and J lost 3, with 12 bases in between. The CDR3 runs 15 residues. Germline V gives CDR1 DFQATT, CDR2 SNEGSKA (reference sequence). This material consisted of PBMCs, taken from the stem cell graft. The chain employs TRBV20-1 and TRBJ2-1; maybe TRBD2 (5 bases). This clonotype was sampled from a human donor who donated a stem cell graft to a child with Fanconi anemia. This chain's CDR3 is CSARDREKVYNEQFF. The CDR3 DNA sequence: TGCAGTGCTAGAGATCGGGAAAAGGTCTACAATGAGCAGTTCTTC.